Listed below are T cell receptor beta chains from one sample, sequenced in a study of T cells in Graves' hyperthyroidism and ophthalmopathy. TCRdb fed the multiplex PCR reads into MiXCR, producing one record per CDR3 protein. Among hundreds of thousands of distinct CDR3 sequences listed, less than 20% were seen once. The sequenced sample consisted of blood. The origin of the receptors is a middle-aged man with Graves' ophthalmopathy. The CDR3 runs from the conserved cysteine through the conserved F or W. The D gene is left open where the match is weak. Only part of the rows carry a size: once, few, many, or a class if the clone is expanded.

j_call v_call clone_size d_call cdr3_aa cdr3_nt
TRBJ1-2 TRBV5-1 . . CASSQKGNVGYGYTF TGCGCCAGCAGCCAAAAAGGCAACGTCGGGTATGGCTACACCTTC
TRBJ2-5 TRBV10-3 . . CAISGDLGGETQYF TGTGCCATCAGTGGGGATTTGGGGGGAGAGACCCAGTACTTC
TRBJ2-1 TRBV30 many TRBD2 CAWGLAGDNEQFF TGTGCCTGGGGACTAGCGGGAGACAATGAGCAGTTCTTC
TRBJ1-1 TRBV12-5 . TRBD1 CASGRGQGNTETFF TGTGCTAGTGGTCGGGGACAGGGAAACACTGAAACTTTCTTT
TRBJ2-1 TRBV19 . . CASSIFGLSSPHNEQFF TGTGCCAGTAGTATATTTGGATTATCCTCGCCCCACAATGAGCAGTTCTTC
TRBJ2-7 TRBV30 few . CAWTYSPRGYEQYF TGTGCCTGGACATACAGCCCACGGGGCTACGAGCAGTACTTC
TRBJ2-1 TRBV28 many . CASSSRGRSNEQFF TGTGCCAGCAGTTCACGGGGAAGGTCCAATGAGCAGTTCTTC
TRBJ1-2 TRBV5-6 . TRBD1 CASSLGQGEAYGYTF TGTGCCAGCAGCTTGGGACAGGGGGAAGCCTATGGCTACACCTTC
TRBJ2-2 TRBV6-1 few . CASNPLRAGELFF TGTGCCAGCAACCCTCTCCGGGCCGGGGAGCTGTTTTTT
TRBJ2-7 TRBV10-1 . TRBD2 CASSESAGVAYEQYF TGCGCCAGCAGTGAATCCGCGGGAGTTGCCTACGAGCAGTACTTC
TRBJ2-7 TRBV11-2 many TRBD2 CASSPLAGGRYEQYF TGTGCCAGCAGCCCACTAGCGGGAGGACGTTACGAGCAGTACTTC
TRBJ2-7 TRBV24-1 . TRBD1 CATSVRDSYYEQYF TGTGCCACCAGCGTGAGGGACAGCTACTACGAGCAGTACTTC
TRBJ1-2 TRBV29-1 few TRBD1 CSADRDDYGYTF TGCAGCGCTGACAGGGACGACTATGGCTACACCTTC
TRBJ2-7 TRBV20-1 many TRBD2 CSATLSGRSYEQYF TGCAGTGCTACTCTTAGCGGGAGATCCTACGAGCAGTACTTC
TRBJ2-1 TRBV20-1 . . CSATPYNEQFF TGCAGTGCTACGCCTTACAATGAGCAGTTCTTC
TRBJ2-7 TRBV5-1 few TRBD2 CASSSGLAGAEQYF TGCGCCAGCAGCTCGGGACTAGCGGGAGCCGAGCAGTACTTC
TRBJ2-1 TRBV20-1 . TRBD2 CSASLGTSGSEQFF TGCAGTGCTAGTTTGGGGACTAGCGGTAGTGAGCAGTTCTTC
TRBJ2-7 TRBV7-2 . . CASSYRDPRPEQYF TGTGCCAGCAGCTACCGGGACCCTCGTCCCGAGCAGTACTTC
TRBJ2-5 TRBV4-1 few . CASSRIRAETQYF TGCGCCAGCAGTCGCATAAGGGCCGAGACCCAGTACTTC
TRBJ1-2 TRBV5-1 many . CASSEGTIDYGYTF TGCGCCAGCAGCGAGGGGACGATCGACTATGGCTACACCTTC
TRBJ2-2 TRBV7-3 few TRBD2 CASSRTSGDPGELFF TGTGCCAGCAGCCGGACTAGCGGAGACCCCGGGGAGCTGTTTTTT
TRBJ1-1 TRBV5-1 few . CASRALGRGNTEAFF TGCGCCAGCAGGGCCTTGGGCAGGGGGAACACTGAAGCTTTCTTT
TRBJ2-5 TRBV7-2 many TRBD1 CASSLDRGQETQYF TGTGCCAGCAGCTTAGACAGGGGCCAAGAGACCCAGTACTTC
TRBJ1-1 TRBV20-1 once . CSAPQSGGGYTEAFF TGCAGTGCTCCCCAATCTGGGGGGGGGTACACTGAAGCTTTCTTT
TRBJ2-1 TRBV7-3 . . CASSFSSNPYNEQFF TGTGCCAGCAGCTTTAGCTCTAATCCCTACAATGAGCAGTTCTTC
TRBJ2-7 TRBV7-2 many . CASSSWAGFDEQYF TGTGCCAGCAGCTCATGGGCAGGGTTCGACGAGCAGTACTTC
TRBJ2-2 TRBV2 . . CASNAGGTGELFF TGTGCCAGCAATGCGGGTGGCACCGGGGAGCTGTTTTTT
TRBJ2-1 TRBV5-6 . . CASSSEGGLTYNEQFF TGTGCCAGCAGCTCGGAGGGCGGGTTGACCTACAATGAGCAGTTCTTC
TRBJ2-6 TRBV19 few TRBD2 CASKRAGGPSSGANVLTF TGTGCCAGTAAGCGAGCGGGAGGGCCCAGCTCTGGGGCCAACGTCCTGACTTTC
TRBJ2-3 TRBV7-3 few TRBD2 CASSPGRNPDTQYF TGTGCCAGCAGCCCCGGGAGGAACCCAGATACGCAGTATTTT
TRBJ1-2 TRBV5-5 few TRBD1 CASSLSTGLEYGYTF TGTGCCAGCAGCTTATCGACAGGGCTTGAGTATGGCTACACCTTC
TRBJ1-2 TRBV10-3 . . CAISESTGNVWGYTF TGTGCCATCAGTGAGTCAACAGGGAATGTTTGGGGCTACACCTTC
TRBJ2-7 TRBV28 many . CASISTAYPYEQYF TGTGCCAGCATTTCTACAGCTTACCCCTACGAGCAGTACTTC
TRBJ1-2 TRBV7-2 few TRBD1 CASSSVDRVAYGYTF TGTGCCAGCAGCTCAGTGGACAGGGTGGCCTATGGCTACACCTTC
TRBJ2-3 TRBV12-3/TRBV12-4 . TRBD2 CAISRGTSGGSNTDTQYF TGTGCCATCAGCCGTGGGACTAGCGGGGGGTCAAACACAGATACGCAGTATTTT
TRBJ2-1 TRBV5-1 . TRBD2 CASSGASGVSYNEQFF TGCGCCAGCAGCGGGGCTAGCGGGGTCTCCTACAATGAGCAGTTCTTC
TRBJ1-2 TRBV18 many TRBD1 CASSPPRDRYGYTF TGTGCCAGCTCACCACCCCGGGACAGATATGGCTACACCTTC
TRBJ1-1 TRBV12-3/TRBV12-4 . . CASSIASGAFF TGTGCCAGCAGTATTGCAAGCGGGGCTTTCTTT
TRBJ2-7 TRBV2 many TRBD2 CASSEGLAGGPYEQYF TGTGCCAGCAGTGAGGGGCTAGCGGGGGGGCCATACGAGCAGTACTTC
TRBJ1-1 TRBV19 . . CASSRGRGLGTEAFF TGTGCCAGTAGTAGGGGCCGGGGGCTTGGCACTGAAGCTTTCTTT
TRBJ2-5 TRBV7-9 . TRBD2 CASSPGTIQETQYF TGTGCCAGCAGCCCCGGGACTATACAAGAGACCCAGTACTTC